This note documents a single T cell receptor (beta chain) sequence. Antigen unknown. From the 5' RACE reads, TCRdb called clonotypes with MiXCR, one entry per CDR3 protein. This table holds over 150,000 distinct CDR3 sequences, 20% to 25% found once. The sample comes from a study of T-cell memory formation after mild COVID-19. Overall study findings and caveats: Among clones contracting day 15 to 85, CD4/CD8 was balanced, whereas later expanders leaned CD4+.

The material sequenced was PBMCs or a T cell subset sorted from them (not recorded which). The receptor's source is an adult woman who had mild COVID-19 (a few samples of this study predate the infection). Cell type and time point are not known.

CDR3 loop: CASSSGTGNYGYTF. The CDR3 coding sequence is TGTGCCAGCAGTTCTGGGACAGGGAACTATGGCTACACCTTC. The rearrangement links TRBV27 to TRBJ1-2, with 9 nucleotides matching TRBD1. V shed 4 bases, J shed 2 bases, and the junction held 2 bases outside the gene matches. Germline values: CDR1 MNHEY, CDR2 SMNVEV (reference sequence). The CDR3 has 14 residues.